This TCR beta chain emerged from a study of T cells in Graves' hyperthyroidism and ophthalmopathy. Notes on the study in general: Most thyroid clonotypes expanded above 0.001 were also detected in blood.

TCR beta CDR3 region amplification was performed from RNA transcripts. The HTBI primer set drove a first-round RT-PCR of the TCR CDR3. TCRdb passed the multiplex PCR reads through MiXCR, listing each CDR3 protein once. The repertoire holds 300,000 to 450,000 distinct CDR3 sequences, with around 13% as singletons. This clonotype was detected ten times or more. Its target is unknown. The CDR3 extends over 16 amino acids. The junction had 8 bases not matched to a gene; V was cut back by 4 bases and J by 3 bases. Germline CDR1 and CDR2: SGHAT and FQNNGV. This chain connects TRBV11-2 to TRBJ2-1, with TRBD2 identical over 8 bases. The sequencing sample was made of blood. This receptor was obtained from a woman aged 55-75 years with Graves' hyperthyroidism. DNA for the CDR3: TGTGCCAGCAGCTCCTCCCGGGAGGGTCACTACAATGAGCAGTTCTTC. This translates into CASSSSREGHYNEQFF.